This entry lists 30 T cell receptor beta chains sequenced from one sample in a study of T cell changes during pregnancy in multiple sclerosis. This table comes from immunoSEQ multiplex PCR, and its TCRdb copy is limited to in-frame clones, with some not included. The data hold 30,000 to 35,000 clones, with 90% observed a single time. This specimen was CD4+ T cells from peripheral blood mononuclear cells, taken in the second trimester of pregnancy. The receptors shown here come from a female donor in good health, enrolled as a control in a pregnancy study.

This clone was found once. The chain links TRBV27 to TRBJ1-1, with a possible D match to TRBD1 (5 bases). V was pared by 3 bases and J by 2 bases, with 10 bases between. Germline CDR1 reads MNHEY; CDR2 reads SMNVEV (reference sequence). This CDR3 has 14 residues. The CDR3 spells CASSFGQGNTEAFF. In DNA, the CDR3 is TGTGCCAGCAGTTTCGGTCAGGGAAACACTGAAGCTTTCTTT.

The chain is built from TRBV5-1 and TRBJ2-7, with TRBD1 matching over 9 bases. Germline CDR1 and CDR2: SGHRS and YFSETQ. The CDR3 spans 13 residues. Trimming took 6 bases from V and 4 from J; bases not matched to a gene: 5. CDR3 sequence (DNA): TGCGCCAGCATGGAACAGGGGGCTTACGAGCAGTACTTC. It specifies CASMEQGAYEQYF.

A single count supports this clone. J is TRBJ2-1 and V is TRBV19, with 10 bases identical to TRBD2. The V segment lost 4 bases and the J segment 4 bases; nucleotides outside the gene matches: 7. CDR1 LNHDA and CDR2 SQIVND come from the germline V gene (reference sequence). This CDR3 is built from 16 residues. The chain's CDR3 is CASSTLTSGAYNEQFF. The DNA for the CDR3 is TGTGCCAGTAGTACCCTAACTAGCGGGGCTTACAATGAGCAGTTCTTC. Full variable domain (outside the CDR3, taken from reference TRBV19 and TRBJ2-1): DGGITQSPKYLFRKEGQNVTLSCEQNLNHDAMYWYRQDPGQGLRLIYYSQIVNDFQKGDIAEGYSVSREKKESFPLTVTSAQKNPTAFYLCASSTLTSGAYNEQFFGPGTRLTVL.

The V gene is TRBV7-9, the J gene TRBJ1-1; D is perhaps TRBD1 (5 bases). Germline V lookup: CDR1 SEHNR, CDR2 FQNEAQ (reference sequence). V gave up 5 bases and J gave up 0 bases, with 10 bases separating them. The CDR3 has 14 amino acids. This CDR3 reads CASSPLGLNTEAFF. The DNA for the CDR3 is TGTGCCAGCAGCCCCTTGGGGCTGAACACTGAAGCTTTCTTT.

V usage is TRBV29-1 and J usage is TRBJ2-3, with D perhaps matching TRBD1 (6 bases). The CDR3 consists of 12 residues. Germline CDR1 SQVTM, CDR2 ANQGSEA. V was pared by 4 bases and J by 2 bases, with 7 bases between. The CDR3 nucleotides are TGCAGCGTTGGGACAGTCACAGATACGCAGTATTTT. Encoded protein: CSVGTVTDTQYF.

CDR3 residues: CASSSPGLVGEETQYF. Written as DNA, the CDR3 is TGTGCCAGCAGTTCCCCCGGTTTGGTGGGAGAAGAGACCCAGTACTTC. V gene TRBV6-6 combines with J gene TRBJ2-5; perhaps TRBD2 as D (5 bases). From germline, CDR1 is MNHNY and CDR2 SVGAGI (reference sequence). The germline V and J ends were trimmed by 4 bases and 3 bases, with 18 bases remaining between them. The CDR3 is 16 residues long.

V is TRBV2 and J is TRBJ2-7; 10 bases line up with TRBD2. V lost 6 bases, J lost 3 bases, and 5 bases stayed unmatched. The V gene's germline CDR1 is SNHLY and CDR2 FYNNEI. This CDR3 is built from 14 residues. Here the CDR3 reads CASRPQRGGYEQYF. DNA of the CDR3: TGTGCCAGCAGACCCCAGCGGGGGGGCTACGAGCAGTACTTC. Variable domain in full (rest from reference TRBV2 and TRBJ2-7): EPEVTQTPSHQVTQMGQEVILRCVPISNHLYFYWYRQILGQKVEFLVSFYNNEISEKSEIFDDQFSVERPDGSNFTLKIRSTKLEDSAMYFCASRPQRGGYEQYFGPGTRLTVT.

The chain links TRBV21-1 to TRBJ2-7; TRBD2 reflects the table's D call only, with no check against the DNA. TRBV21-1 is noted as a pseudogene. The CDR3 loop spans 15 amino acids. CDR3 sequence reads: CASSKGGLFDWRQYF. The CDR3 DNA sequence: TGTGCCAGCAGCAAAGGCGGGCTATTTGATTGGCGGCAGTACTTC.

This clone was counted once. The V and J genes are TRBV7-9 and TRBJ2-5; D remains unclear. Germline V lookup: CDR1 SEHNR, CDR2 FQNEAQ (reference sequence). V lost 2 bases to trimming and J lost 3 bases, with 10 bases between them. The CDR3 covers 14 residues. In DNA, the CDR3 is TGTGCCAGCAGCTTACAGCGCCGGGAAGAGACCCAGTACTTC. Translated: CASSLQRREETQYF.

The V and J genes are TRBV10-3 and TRBJ1-5; 10 bases line up with TRBD1. This CDR3 has 14 residues. Trimming cost V 6 bases and J 6 bases; bases outside gene matches: 5. Germline loops: CDR1 ENHRY, CDR2 SYGVKD. Here the CDR3 reads CAISPGTGVQPQHF. As DNA, the CDR3 is TGTGCCATCAGCCCCGGGACAGGGGTTCAGCCCCAGCATTTT.

The chain joins TRBV11-2 to TRBJ1-4; TRBD1 matches 7 bases. With 2 bases clipped from V and 6 bases from J, the junction kept 3 bases outside the gene matches. This CDR3 contains 14 residues. CDR1 is SGHAT, CDR2 FQNNGV, per germline. Written as DNA, the CDR3 is TGTGCCAGCAGCTTACGGGACAGCCATGAAAAACTGTTTTTT. This sequence encodes CASSLRDSHEKLFF.

The chain uses TRBV30 and TRBJ1-2; TRBD1 might be the D (5 bases). Germline values: CDR1 GTSNPN, CDR2 SVGIG (reference sequence). The CDR3 length is 14 residues. Trimming removed 3 bases from V and 3 bases from J, with 14 bases in between. CDR3 DNA sequence: TGTGCCTGGAGCCCGGGGGGAAATTACTATGGCTACACCTTC. Translating gives CAWSPGGNYYGYTF.

To note about this clone: Mismatch with germline at one junction end may stem from a read error. V gene TRBV7-9 combines with J gene TRBJ2-5, with a weak D call TRBD2 (5 bases). This CDR3 has 12 amino acids. The germline V gene encodes CDR1 SEHNR and CDR2 FQNEAQ (reference sequence). The CDR3 sequence is CASSLAVETQYF. CDR3 DNA sequence: TGTGCCAGCAGCCTAGCCGTTGAGACCCAGTACTTC.

The V and J genes are TRBV6-5 and TRBJ2-7; 7 bases align to TRBD1. The CDR3 runs to 15 residues. Trimming at V came to 5 bases and at J to 0 bases, leaving 7 bases not matched to a gene. Germline assignment: CDR1 MNHEY and CDR2 SVGAGI. CDR3 coding DNA: TGTGCCAGCAGTCCCACCGGGACAGTCTCCTACGAGCAGTACTTC. It encodes CASSPTGTVSYEQYF.

The chain has TRBV11-3 and TRBJ2-2; 8 bases are a match to TRBD1. V was pared by 0 bases and J by 2 bases, with 2 bases of the junction left unmatched. Germline lookup yields CDR1 SGHNT and CDR2 YENEEA. The CDR3 is 16 amino acids. CDR3 DNA sequence: TGTGCCAGCAGCTTAGAAGACAGGGGAAACACCGGGGAGCTGTTTTTT. It is translated as CASSLEDRGNTGELFF.

The J gene is TRBJ2-1, the V gene TRBV5-4; 8 positions match TRBD2. V gave up 1 base and J gave up 4 bases; unmatched junction bases: 1. Germline CDR1 SGHNT, CDR2 YYREEE (reference sequence). The CDR3 extends over 14 amino acids. This CDR3 is CASSLTSGYNEQFF. The CDR3 DNA sequence: TGTGCCAGCAGCTTGACTAGCGGATACAATGAGCAGTTCTTC.

Comments on this clone: Distinct nucleotide sequences in the sample also encode this CDR3. The rearrangement links TRBV30 to TRBJ1-4; perhaps TRBD1 as D (5 bases). Trimming shortened V by 0 bases and J by 0 bases, and 8 bases separated the two germline ends. The CDR3 is 15 residues long. Per the germline V gene, CDR1 is GTSNPN and CDR2 is SVGIG (reference sequence). For the CDR3, the DNA is TGTGCCTGGAGTGTAGGAGGGGCAACTAATGAAAAACTGTTTTTT. The encoded protein is CAWSVGGATNEKLFF.

This rearrangement joins TRBV5-1 to TRBJ2-3; 8 bases fit TRBD2. Trimming cost V 4 bases and J 6 bases; bases outside gene matches: 16. The CDR3 is 17 residues long. CDR1 and CDR2 (germline): SGHRS, YFSETQ. The CDR3 DNA sequence: TGCGCCAGCAGCCTGGATCGTGACGGGGGGGGTTTGGATACGCAGTATTTT. Encoded protein: CASSLDRDGGGLDTQYF. The whole variable domain, filled in from reference TRBV5-1 and TRBJ2-3, reads KAGVTQTPRYLIKTRGQQVTLSCSPISGHRSVSWYQQTPGQGLQFLFEYFSETQRNKGNFPGRFSGRQFSNSRSEMNVSTLELGDSALYLCASSLDRDGGGLDTQYFGPGTRLTVL.

This sequence joins TRBV19 and TRBJ1-2; 8 nucleotides match TRBD1. The V gene's germline CDR1 is LNHDA and CDR2 SQIVND (reference sequence). After removal of 7 bases from V and 7 bases from J, the junction contained 20 bases not matched to a gene. The CDR3 runs to 17 residues. CDR3 in amino acids: CASMAEAGGLRVGGYTF. The CDR3 DNA is TGTGCCAGTATGGCCGAGGCAGGGGGCTTAAGGGTGGGTGGCTACACCTTC.

The CDR3 DNA reads as TGCGCCAGCAGCTTGGTTAGCGGGGGGAACACCGGGGAGCTGTTTTTT. It is translated as CASSLVSGGNTGELFF. The rearrangement joins TRBV5-1 to TRBJ2-2; the match to TRBD2 covers 9 bases. Losses at the gene ends were 0 bases for V and 1 base for J; bases not matched to a gene: 1. Germline-derived CDR1 and CDR2 are SGHRS and YFSETQ. This CDR3 has 16 residues.

The chain combines TRBV4-3 with TRBJ2-1, with 10 nucleotides matching TRBD1. The J segment lost 6 bases and the V segment lost 1 base, leaving 6 bases of the junction unmatched. Germline loops: CDR1 LGHNA, CDR2 YSLEER. This CDR3 has 16 residues. CDR3 residues: CASSQGPGTGANEQFF. The CDR3 DNA reads as TGCGCCAGCAGCCAAGGACCCGGGACAGGGGCCAATGAGCAGTTCTTC.

The genes are TRBV25-1 and TRBJ1-1, with D uncertain. Trimming cost V 11 bases and J 1 base, with 5 bases left between them. The CDR3 sequence is 10 residues long. Germline V lookup: CDR1 MGHDK, CDR2 SYGVNS. The CDR3 region is CAAGNTEAFF. The CDR3 coding sequence is TGTGCCGCGGGGAACACTGAAGCTTTCTTT.

J is TRBJ1-1 and V is TRBV5-1; maybe TRBD1 (6 bases). The CDR3 has 14 amino acids. V was pared by 0 bases and J by 3 bases, with 9 bases between. The germline V gene has CDR1 SGHRS and CDR2 YFSETQ. DNA for the CDR3: TGCGCCAGCAGCTTGGTCAGGGGAGACACTGAAGCTTTCTTT. Translated, it gives CASSLVRGDTEAFF. Variable domain in full (rest from reference TRBV5-1 and TRBJ1-1): KAGVTQTPRYLIKTRGQQVTLSCSPISGHRSVSWYQQTPGQGLQFLFEYFSETQRNKGNFPGRFSGRQFSNSRSEMNVSTLELGDSALYLCASSLVRGDTEAFFGQGTRLTVV.

The chain links TRBV6-5 to TRBJ1-2, with 7 bases fitting TRBD1. Trimming at V came to 0 bases and at J to 5 bases, leaving 3 bases not matched to a gene. The germline gives CDR1 MNHEY, CDR2 SVGAGI. The CDR3 spans 14 residues. The CDR3 region is CASSYSDRSYGYTF. The CDR3 bases are TGTGCCAGCAGTTACTCGGACAGGTCTTATGGCTACACCTTC.

The V gene is TRBV9, the J gene TRBJ2-2, with 9 bases matching TRBD2. The length of the CDR3 is 16 residues. V shed 0 bases and J 5 bases; nucleotides not matched to a gene: 5. In germline, CDR1 is SGDLS, CDR2 YYNGEE. CDR3 residues: CASSVALAGSTGELFF. CDR3 bases: TGTGCCAGCAGCGTAGCACTAGCGGGTAGTACCGGGGAGCTGTTTTTT.

The chain recombines TRBV6-5 with TRBJ2-7, with 7 bases matching TRBD2. The CDR3 consists of 15 residues. Trimming took 1 base from V and 4 from J; bases not matched to a gene: 7. CDR1 is MNHEY, CDR2 SVGAGI, per germline. CDR3 sequence reads: CASSYWSGAPYEQYF. CDR3 DNA sequence: TGTGCCAGCAGTTACTGGAGCGGGGCCCCATACGAGCAGTACTTC.

By share of the sample, this clone is medium-sized (0.01 to 0.1%). The chain combines TRBV5-1 with TRBJ2-1, with D tentatively TRBD1 (5 bases). Germline assignment: CDR1 SGHRS and CDR2 YFSETQ. The CDR3 totals 13 residues. The V gene lost 3 bases and the J gene lost 8 bases, with 12 bases spanning the gap. The CDR3 DNA sequence: TGCGCCAGCAGCTCGCACACAGGACATGAGCAGTTCTTC. Its protein product is CASSSHTGHEQFF.

V and J are TRBV7-6 and TRBJ2-3, with D tentatively TRBD2 (6 bases). The CDR3 sequence is 15 residues long. The V gene lost 3 bases and the J gene lost 1 base, with 11 bases spanning the gap. Germline CDR1 is SGHVS and CDR2 is FNYEAQ. CDR3: CASSFGGVGTDTQYF. The DNA of the CDR3 is TGTGCCAGCAGCTTCGGAGGGGTTGGCACAGATACGCAGTATTTT.

The chain links TRBV6-5 to TRBJ1-2, with D unclear. This CDR3 comprises 11 residues. V was cut by 6 bases and J by 7 bases, with 9 bases left in between. Germline V CDR1 and CDR2: MNHEY, SVGAGI. CDR3 in DNA: TGTGCCAGCAGATTAAGAGGTGGCTACACCTTC. It is translated as CASRLRGGYTF.

The chain joins TRBV29-1 to TRBJ2-1, with a weak D call TRBD2 (6 bases). Germline loops: CDR1 SQVTM, CDR2 ANQGSEA. V lost 7 bases to trimming and J lost 2 bases, with 12 bases between them. There are 13 residues in the CDR3. The CDR3 loop reads CSGRDSAYNEQFF. CDR3 coding DNA: TGCAGCGGGCGGGACTCGGCCTACAATGAGCAGTTCTTC.